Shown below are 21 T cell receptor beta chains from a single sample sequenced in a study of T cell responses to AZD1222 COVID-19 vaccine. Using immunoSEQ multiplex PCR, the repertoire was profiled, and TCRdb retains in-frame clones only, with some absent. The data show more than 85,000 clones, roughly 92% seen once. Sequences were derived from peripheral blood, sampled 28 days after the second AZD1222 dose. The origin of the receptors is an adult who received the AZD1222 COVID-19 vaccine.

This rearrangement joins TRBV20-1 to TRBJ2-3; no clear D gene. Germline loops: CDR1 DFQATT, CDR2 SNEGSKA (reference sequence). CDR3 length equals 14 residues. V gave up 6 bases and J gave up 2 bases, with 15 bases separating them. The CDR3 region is CSASRTSHTDTQYF. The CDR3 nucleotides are TGCAGTGCGAGTCGAACTTCACACACAGATACGCAGTATTTT.

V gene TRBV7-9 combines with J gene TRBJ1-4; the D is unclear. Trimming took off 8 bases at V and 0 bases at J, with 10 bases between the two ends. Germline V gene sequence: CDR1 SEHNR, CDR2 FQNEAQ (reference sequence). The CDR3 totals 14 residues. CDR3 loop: CASGPGSTNEKLFF. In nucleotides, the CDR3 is TGTGCCAGCGGCCCGGGTTCAACTAATGAAAAACTGTTTTTT.

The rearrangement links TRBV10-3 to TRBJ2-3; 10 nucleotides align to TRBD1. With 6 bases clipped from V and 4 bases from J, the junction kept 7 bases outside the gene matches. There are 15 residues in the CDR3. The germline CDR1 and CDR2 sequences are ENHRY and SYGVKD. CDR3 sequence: CAIRSTGGDADTQYF. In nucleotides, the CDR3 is TGTGCCATCAGATCGACAGGGGGCGATGCAGATACGCAGTATTTT.

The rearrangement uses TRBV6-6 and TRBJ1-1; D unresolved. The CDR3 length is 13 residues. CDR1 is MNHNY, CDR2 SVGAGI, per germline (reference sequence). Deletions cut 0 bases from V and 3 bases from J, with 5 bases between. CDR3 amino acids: CASSYSLYTEAFF. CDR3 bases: TGTGCCAGCAGTTACTCGTTATACACTGAAGCTTTCTTT.

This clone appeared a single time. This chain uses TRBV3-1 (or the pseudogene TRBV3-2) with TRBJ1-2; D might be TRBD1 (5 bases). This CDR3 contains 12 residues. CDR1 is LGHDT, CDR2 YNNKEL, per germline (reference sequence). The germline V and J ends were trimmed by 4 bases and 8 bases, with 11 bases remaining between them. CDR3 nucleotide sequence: TGTGCCAGCAGCCTCTGGGGCCGGGGCTACACCTTC. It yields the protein CASSLWGRGYTF.

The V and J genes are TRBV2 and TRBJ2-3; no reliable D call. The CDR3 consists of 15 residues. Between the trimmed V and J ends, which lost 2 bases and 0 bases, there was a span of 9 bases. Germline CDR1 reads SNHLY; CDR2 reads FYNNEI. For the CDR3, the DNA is TGTGCCAGCAGTGAATCGCCCGCTAGCACAGATACGCAGTATTTT. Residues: CASSESPASTDTQYF.

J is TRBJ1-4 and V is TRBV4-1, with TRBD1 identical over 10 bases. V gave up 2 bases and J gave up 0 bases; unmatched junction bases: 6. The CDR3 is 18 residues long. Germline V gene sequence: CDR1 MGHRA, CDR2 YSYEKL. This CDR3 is CASSQPPGQGTTNEKLFF. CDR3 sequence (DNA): TGCGCCAGCAGCCAACCTCCGGGACAGGGGACAACTAATGAAAAACTGTTTTTT.

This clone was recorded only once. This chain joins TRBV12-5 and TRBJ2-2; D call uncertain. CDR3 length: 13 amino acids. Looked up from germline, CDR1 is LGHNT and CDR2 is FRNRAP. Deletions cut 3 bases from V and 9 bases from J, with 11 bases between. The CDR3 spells CASGLSAGWELFF. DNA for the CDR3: TGTGCTAGTGGTTTAAGTGCAGGTTGGGAGCTGTTTTTT.

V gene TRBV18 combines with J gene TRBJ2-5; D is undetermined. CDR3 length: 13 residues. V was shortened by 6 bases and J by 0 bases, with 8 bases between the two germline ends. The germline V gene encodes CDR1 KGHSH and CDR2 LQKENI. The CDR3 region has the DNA TGTGCCAGCTCCCGAGTGTACCAAGAGACCCAGTACTTC. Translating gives CASSRVYQETQYF.

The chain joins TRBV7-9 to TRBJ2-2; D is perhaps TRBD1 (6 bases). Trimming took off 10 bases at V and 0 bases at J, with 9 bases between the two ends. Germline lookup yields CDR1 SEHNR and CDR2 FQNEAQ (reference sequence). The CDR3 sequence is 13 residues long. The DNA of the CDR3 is TGTGCCAAGAGGACAGCGAACACCGGGGAGCTGTTTTTT. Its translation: CAKRTANTGELFF.

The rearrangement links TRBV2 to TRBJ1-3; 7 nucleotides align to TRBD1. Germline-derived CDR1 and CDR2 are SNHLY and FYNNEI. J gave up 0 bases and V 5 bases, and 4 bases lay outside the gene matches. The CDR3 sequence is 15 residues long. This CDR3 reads CASSQQGPSGNTIYF. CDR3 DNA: TGTGCCAGCAGTCAACAGGGGCCCTCTGGAAACACCATATATTTT. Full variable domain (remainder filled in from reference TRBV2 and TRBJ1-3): EPEVTQTPSHQVTQMGQEVILRCVPISNHLYFYWYRQILGQKVEFLVSFYNNEISEKSEIFDDQFSVERPDGSNFTLKIRSTKLEDSAMYFCASSQQGPSGNTIYFGEGSWLTVV.

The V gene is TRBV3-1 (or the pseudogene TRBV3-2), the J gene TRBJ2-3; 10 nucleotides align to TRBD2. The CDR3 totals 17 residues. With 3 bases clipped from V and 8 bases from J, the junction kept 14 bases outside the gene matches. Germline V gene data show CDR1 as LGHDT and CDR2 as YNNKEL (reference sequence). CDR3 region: CASSHNLAGDPPGTQYF. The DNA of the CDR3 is TGTGCCAGCAGCCATAATCTAGCGGGGGACCCACCGGGTACGCAGTATTTT.

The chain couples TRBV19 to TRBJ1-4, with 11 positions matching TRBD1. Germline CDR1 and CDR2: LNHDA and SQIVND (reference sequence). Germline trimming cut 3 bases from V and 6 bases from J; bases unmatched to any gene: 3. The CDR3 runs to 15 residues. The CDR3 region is CASSIPGQGDEKLFF. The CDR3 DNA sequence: TGTGCCAGTAGTATTCCGGGACAGGGGGATGAAAAACTGTTTTTT. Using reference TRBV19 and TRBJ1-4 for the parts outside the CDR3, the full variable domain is DGGITQSPKYLFRKEGQNVTLSCEQNLNHDAMYWYRQDPGQGLRLIYYSQIVNDFQKGDIAEGYSVSREKKESFPLTVTSAQKNPTAFYLCASSIPGQGDEKLFFGSGTQLSVL.

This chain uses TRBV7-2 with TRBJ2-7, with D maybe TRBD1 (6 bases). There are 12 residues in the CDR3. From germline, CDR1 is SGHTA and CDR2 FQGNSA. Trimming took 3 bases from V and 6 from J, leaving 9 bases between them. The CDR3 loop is CASSFNRVEQYF. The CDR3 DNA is TGTGCCAGCAGCTTTAACAGGGTCGAGCAGTACTTC.

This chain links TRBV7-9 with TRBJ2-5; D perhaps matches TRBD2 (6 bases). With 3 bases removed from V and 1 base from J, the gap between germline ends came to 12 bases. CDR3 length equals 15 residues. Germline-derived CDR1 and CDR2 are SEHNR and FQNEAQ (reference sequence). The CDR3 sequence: CASSFAGLAQETQYF. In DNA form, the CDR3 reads TGTGCCAGCAGCTTTGCGGGACTGGCCCAAGAGACCCAGTACTTC.

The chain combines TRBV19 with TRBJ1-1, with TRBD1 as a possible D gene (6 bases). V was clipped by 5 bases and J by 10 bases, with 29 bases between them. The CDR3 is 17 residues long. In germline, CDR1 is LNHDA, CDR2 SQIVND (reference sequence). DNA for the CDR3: TGTGCCAGTAGTTCGGGGACCCTCTTGACAGTCGAGGGGGGAGCTTTCTTT. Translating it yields CASSSGTLLTVEGGAFF.

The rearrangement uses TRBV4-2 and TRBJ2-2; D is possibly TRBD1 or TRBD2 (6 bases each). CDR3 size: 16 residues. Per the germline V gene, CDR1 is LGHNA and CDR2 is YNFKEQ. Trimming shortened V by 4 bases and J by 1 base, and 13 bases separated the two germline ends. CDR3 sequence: CASSRTAGGNTGELFF. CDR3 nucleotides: TGTGCCAGCAGCCGGACAGCCGGGGGGAACACCGGGGAGCTGTTTTTT.

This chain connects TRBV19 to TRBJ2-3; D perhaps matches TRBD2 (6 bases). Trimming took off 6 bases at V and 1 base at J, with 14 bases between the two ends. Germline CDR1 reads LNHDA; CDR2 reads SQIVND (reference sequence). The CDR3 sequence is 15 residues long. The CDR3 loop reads CASSRTGGGTDTQYF. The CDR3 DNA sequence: TGTGCCAGTAGCCGTACTGGCGGGGGCACAGATACGCAGTATTTT.

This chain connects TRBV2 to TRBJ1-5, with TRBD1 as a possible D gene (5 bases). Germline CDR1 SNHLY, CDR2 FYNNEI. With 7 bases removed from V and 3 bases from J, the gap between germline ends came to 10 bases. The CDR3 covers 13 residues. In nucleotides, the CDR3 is TGTGCCAGCACCAGGGAAAACAATCAGCCCCAGCATTTT. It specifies CASTRENNQPQHF. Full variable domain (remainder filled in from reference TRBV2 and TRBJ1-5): EPEVTQTPSHQVTQMGQEVILRCVPISNHLYFYWYRQILGQKVEFLVSFYNNEISEKSEIFDDQFSVERPDGSNFTLKIRSTKLEDSAMYFCASTRENNQPQHFGDGTRLSIL.

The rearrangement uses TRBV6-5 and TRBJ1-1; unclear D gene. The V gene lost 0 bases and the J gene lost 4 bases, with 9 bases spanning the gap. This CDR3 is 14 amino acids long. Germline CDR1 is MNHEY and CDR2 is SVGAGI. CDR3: CASSYSIRGTEAFF. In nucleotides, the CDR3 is TGTGCCAGCAGTTACTCGATCCGGGGCACTGAAGCTTTCTTT.

The CDR3 protein is CASSPGRGPYEQYF. DNA for the CDR3: TGTGCCAGCAGCCCCGGTAGGGGGCCTTACGAGCAGTACTTC. V is TRBV5-6 and J is TRBJ2-7; 7 bases agree with TRBD1. The V segment lost 4 bases and the J segment 4 bases; nucleotides outside the gene matches: 8. CDR1 SGHDT and CDR2 YYEEEE come from the germline V gene. The CDR3 length is 14 residues.